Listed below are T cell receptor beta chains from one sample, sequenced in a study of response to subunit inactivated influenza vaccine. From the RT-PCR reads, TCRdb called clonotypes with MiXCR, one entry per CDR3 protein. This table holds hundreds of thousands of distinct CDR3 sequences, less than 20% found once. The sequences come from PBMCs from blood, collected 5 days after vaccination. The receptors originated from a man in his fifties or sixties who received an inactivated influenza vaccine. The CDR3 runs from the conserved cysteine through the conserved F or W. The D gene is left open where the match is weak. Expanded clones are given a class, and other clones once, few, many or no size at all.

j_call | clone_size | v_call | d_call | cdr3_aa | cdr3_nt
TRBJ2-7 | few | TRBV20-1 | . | CSAAPGASSPQQYF | TGCAGTGCCGCACCGGGGGCCTCTTCCCCCCAGCAGTACTTC
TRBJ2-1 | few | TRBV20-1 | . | CSARPPGNNEQFF | TGCAGTGCTAGGCCCCCGGGGAACAATGAGCAGTTCTTC
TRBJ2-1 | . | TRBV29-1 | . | CSVQRSLARGDEQFF | TGCAGCGTTCAAAGGAGCCTAGCGAGAGGCGATGAGCAGTTCTTC
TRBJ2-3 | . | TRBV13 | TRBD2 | CASSSSTSGGVRPNTQYF | TGTGCCAGCAGCTCGTCGACTAGCGGGGGGGTCCGCCCTAATACGCAGTATTTT
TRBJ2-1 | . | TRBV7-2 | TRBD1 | CASSLYTGTDRNEQFF | TGTGCCAGCAGCTTGTATACCGGGACAGACAGGAATGAGCAGTTCTTC
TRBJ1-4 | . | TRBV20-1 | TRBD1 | CSAGTATNEKLFF | TGCAGTGCCGGGACAGCAACTAATGAAAAACTGTTTTTT
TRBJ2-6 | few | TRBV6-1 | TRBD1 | CASSGTGRTGANVLTF | TGTGCCAGCAGTGGGACAGGGAGAACTGGGGCCAACGTCCTGACTTTC
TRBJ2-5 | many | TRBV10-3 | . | CATRDFQETQYF | TGTGCCACCCGGGATTTCCAAGAGACCCAGTACTTC
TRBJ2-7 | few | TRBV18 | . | CASSPQSGEQYF | TGTGCCAGCTCACCACAGTCCGGCGAGCAGTACTTC
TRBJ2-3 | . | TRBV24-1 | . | CATSDFEGTQYF | TGTGCCACCAGTGATTTCGAAGGTACGCAGTATTTT
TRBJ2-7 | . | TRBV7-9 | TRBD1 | CASSVRDRDYEQYF | TGTGCCAGCAGCGTCCGGGACAGGGACTACGAGCAGTACTTC
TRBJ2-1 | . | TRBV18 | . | CASSPPVRDNSYNEQFF | TGTGCCAGCTCACCACCGGTAAGGGATAACTCCTACAATGAGCAGTTCTTC
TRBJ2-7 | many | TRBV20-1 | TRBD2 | CSAEVAGESYEQYF | TGCAGTGCTGAAGTAGCGGGAGAGTCCTACGAGCAGTACTTC
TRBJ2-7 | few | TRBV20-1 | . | CSAAISGLYEQYF | TGCAGTGCGGCGATCAGCGGCCTCTACGAGCAGTACTTC
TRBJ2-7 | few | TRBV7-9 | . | CASSRLVGYEQYF | TGTGCCAGCAGCCGATTAGTGGGTTACGAGCAGTACTTC
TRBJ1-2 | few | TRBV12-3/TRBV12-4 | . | CASSSFPGPGYTF | TGTGCCAGCAGTTCTTTCCCGGGACCGGGCTACACCTTC